A single sample is the source of the 14 T cell receptor beta chains below, sequenced in a study of T cell responses to AZD1222 COVID-19 vaccine. Here immunoSEQ multiplex PCR was the method, and the copy in TCRdb shows in-frame clones only, minus some. The sample has under 150,000 clones; 70% to 90% are singletons. Sequencing used peripheral blood, obtained on day 0 of AZD1222 vaccination. The receptors shown here come from an adult in good health.

There are a few counts of this clone. The chain uses TRBV5-1 and TRBJ1-2; no reliable D call. The length of the CDR3 is 13 residues. The germline CDR1 and CDR2 sequences are SGHRS and YFSETQ. The V gene lost 0 bases and the J gene lost 2 bases, with 5 bases spanning the gap. CDR3 residues: CASSLERNYGYTF. DNA for the CDR3: TGCGCCAGCAGCTTGGAAAGGAACTATGGCTACACCTTC.

The chain is built from TRBV19 and TRBJ2-7; TRBD1 aligns across 9 bases. V was clipped by 5 bases and J by 4 bases; unmatched bases: 12. CDR3 length: 16 amino acids. Germline CDR1 is LNHDA and CDR2 is SQIVND (reference sequence). CDR3 residues: CASSPAGTGNIYEQYF. CDR3 DNA: TGTGCCAGTAGTCCGGCCGGGACAGGGAATATTTACGAGCAGTACTTC.

This clone was seen a single time. The same CDR3 arises from other DNA sequences in this sample as well. The gene calls are TRBV5-1 and TRBJ1-4; TRBD1 aligns across 11 bases. There are 15 residues in the CDR3. V was clipped by 4 bases and J by 5 bases; unmatched bases: 4. Germline CDR1 SGHRS, CDR2 YFSETQ. The CDR3, as DNA: TGCGCCAGCAGCCCAGGGACAGGGGGGAATGAAAAACTGTTTTTT. It codes for CASSPGTGGNEKLFF.

The rearrangement uses TRBV3-1 (or the pseudogene TRBV3-2) and TRBJ1-2; TRBD1 might be the D (6 bases). The germline V and J ends were trimmed by 5 bases and 8 bases, with 18 bases remaining between them. The V gene's germline CDR1 is LGHDT and CDR2 YNNKEL (reference sequence). This CDR3 is 14 amino acids long. The CDR3 protein is CASSKWGRTAGYTF. DNA of the CDR3: TGTGCCAGCAGCAAATGGGGCCGGACAGCGGGCTACACCTTC.

The chain combines TRBV5-1 with TRBJ1-2; perhaps TRBD1 as D (5 bases). Germline CDR1 reads SGHRS; CDR2 reads YFSETQ. CDR3 length equals 14 residues. V was cut by 3 bases and J by 9 bases, with 18 bases left in between. The CDR3 is CASSSGDGLVSYTF. In DNA, the CDR3 is TGCGCCAGCAGCTCGGGGGACGGCCTGGTGAGCTACACCTTC.

V and J are TRBV29-1 and TRBJ2-5; TRBD2 might be the D (6 bases). Germline V gene data show CDR1 as SQVTM and CDR2 as ANQGSEA. The ends were cut back, 0 bases at V and 2 bases at J, with 13 bases in the middle. There are 15 residues in the CDR3. CDR3 in DNA: TGCAGCGTTGAAGATCCAGGACTACAGCAAGAGACCCAGTACTTC. Translated, it gives CSVEDPGLQQETQYF.

The rearrangement joins TRBV2 to TRBJ1-1; D is unresolved. Germline V gene lookup returns CDR1 SNHLY and CDR2 FYNNEI. Trimming stripped 4 bases from V and 7 bases from J, with 16 bases between. This CDR3 comprises 14 residues. CDR3 in amino acids: CASSVVEEKNEAFF. The CDR3 DNA reads as TGTGCCAGCAGTGTTGTGGAAGAAAAGAATGAAGCTTTCTTT.

The chain links TRBV27 to TRBJ1-2; a possible D gene is TRBD1 (5 bases). The germline CDR1 and CDR2 sequences are MNHEY and SMNVEV (reference sequence). The CDR3 runs 13 residues. V shed 6 bases and J shed 2 bases, with 10 bases lying between them. The CDR3 DNA reads as TGTGCCAGCAGCATAGGGGAAAACTATGGCTACACCTTC. It is translated as CASSIGENYGYTF.

The chain couples TRBV7-3 to TRBJ2-3, with D perhaps being TRBD1 or TRBD2 (5 bases each). The CDR3 sequence is 15 residues long. Trimming took off 5 bases at V and 4 bases at J, with 16 bases between the two ends. Germline values: CDR1 SGHTA, CDR2 FQGTGA. The chain's CDR3 is CASSPNVGVADTQYF. In nucleotides, the CDR3 is TGTGCCAGCAGCCCTAACGTGGGGGTCGCAGATACGCAGTATTTT.

This rearrangement joins TRBV28 to TRBJ2-7; 10 bases are shared with TRBD1. The germline gives CDR1 MDHEN, CDR2 SYDVKM. This CDR3 spans 16 amino acids. The V and J ends lost 2 bases and 5 bases, in that order; junction bases with no gene match: 9. CDR3 in amino acids: CASSLGRTGGRNEQYF. In DNA form, the CDR3 reads TGTGCCAGCAGTTTAGGACGGACAGGGGGGCGTAACGAGCAGTACTTC.

The genes are TRBV29-1 and TRBJ1-1; maybe TRBD1 (6 bases). The CDR3 is 13 amino acids. Germline lookup yields CDR1 SQVTM and CDR2 ANQGSEA. Trimming pared 5 bases from V and 2 bases from J, leaving 12 bases between. The CDR3 sequence: CSVLTGTNTEAFF. Here the CDR3 DNA reads TGCAGCGTTCTCACCGGGACAAACACTGAAGCTTTCTTT.

V usage is TRBV18 and J usage is TRBJ1-1, with a weak D call TRBD1 (5 bases). Trimming cost V 3 bases and J 5 bases, with 13 bases left between them. CDR1 is KGHSH, CDR2 LQKENI, per germline. The CDR3 extends over 14 amino acids. The CDR3: CASSPDLGVTEAFF. DNA for the CDR3: TGTGCCAGCTCACCGGATTTAGGGGTGACTGAAGCTTTCTTT.

This clone was recorded a few times. Other DNA sequences within the sample encode an identical CDR3. The J gene is TRBJ2-7, the V gene TRBV10-3; weak D call: TRBD2 (6 bases). The CDR3 extends over 14 amino acids. Trimming cost V 6 bases and J 5 bases, with 17 bases left between them. Germline V gene sequence: CDR1 ENHRY, CDR2 SYGVKD. The CDR3 DNA reads as TGTGCCATCAGCTCTCTAGCGTCGATCGACGAGCAGTACTTC. It is translated as CAISSLASIDEQYF.

V usage is TRBV14 and J usage is TRBJ1-2; D is uncertain. V was cut by 4 bases and J by 0 bases, with 9 bases left in between. Germline assignment: CDR1 SGHDN and CDR2 FVKESK. There are 14 residues in the CDR3. DNA for the CDR3: TGTGCCAGCAGCCCGAGAGGGCCTAACTATGGCTACACCTTC. Its protein is CASSPRGPNYGYTF.